The entry below describes one TCR beta chain. Its specificity is unknown. Clones were sequenced by immunoSEQ multiplex PCR, and TCRdb holds only the in-frame ones, with some missing. The sample lists over 20,000 clones, less than 95% seen once, with about 4% in the top ten. The data are from a study of T cells in localized non-small cell lung cancer. Findings of the study overall: It was uninvolved adjacent lung that showed the highest T cell clonality, exceeding tumor.

The germline gives CDR1 SGHNT, CDR2 YENEEA. V was clipped by 6 bases and J by 8 bases, with 11 bases between them. This CDR3 spans 13 amino acids. The input for sequencing was peripheral blood, taken before any cancer treatment. The origin of this receptor is a female donor older than 55 with stage II squamous cell lung carcinoma. This rearrangement joins TRBV11-3 to TRBJ1-6; tentative D call: TRBD1 (6 bases). The CDR3 DNA follows: TGTGCCAGCAGTCATCGACAGGATTCACCCCTCCACTTT. Translation: CASSHRQDSPLHF.